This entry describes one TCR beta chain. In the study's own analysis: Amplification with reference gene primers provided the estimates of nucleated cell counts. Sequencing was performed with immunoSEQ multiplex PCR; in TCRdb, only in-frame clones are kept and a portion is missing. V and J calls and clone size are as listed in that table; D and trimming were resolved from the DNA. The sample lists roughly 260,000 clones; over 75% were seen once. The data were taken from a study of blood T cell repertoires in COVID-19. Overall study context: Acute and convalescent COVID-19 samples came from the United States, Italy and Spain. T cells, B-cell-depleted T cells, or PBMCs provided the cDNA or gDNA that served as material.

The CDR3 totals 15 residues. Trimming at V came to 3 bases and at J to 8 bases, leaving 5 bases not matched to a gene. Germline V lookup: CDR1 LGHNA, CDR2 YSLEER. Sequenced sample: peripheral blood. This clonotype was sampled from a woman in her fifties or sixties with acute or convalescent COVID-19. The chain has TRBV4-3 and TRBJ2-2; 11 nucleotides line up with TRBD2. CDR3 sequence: CASSHQTSGIGELFF. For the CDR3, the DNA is TGCGCCAGCAGCCATCAGACTAGCGGGATTGGGGAGCTGTTTTTT.